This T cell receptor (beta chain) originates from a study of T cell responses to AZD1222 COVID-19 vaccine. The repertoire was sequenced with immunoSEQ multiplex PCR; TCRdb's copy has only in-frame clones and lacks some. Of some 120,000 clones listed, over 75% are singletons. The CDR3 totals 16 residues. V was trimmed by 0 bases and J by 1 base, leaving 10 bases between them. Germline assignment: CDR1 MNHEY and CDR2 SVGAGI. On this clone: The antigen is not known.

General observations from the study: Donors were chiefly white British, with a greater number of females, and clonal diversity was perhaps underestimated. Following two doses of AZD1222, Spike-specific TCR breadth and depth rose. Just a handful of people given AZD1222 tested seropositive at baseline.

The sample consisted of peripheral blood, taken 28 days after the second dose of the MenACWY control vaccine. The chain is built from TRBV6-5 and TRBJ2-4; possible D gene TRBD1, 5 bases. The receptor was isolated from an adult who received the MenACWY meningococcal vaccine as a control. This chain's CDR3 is CASSYSGHLAKNIQYF. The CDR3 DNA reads TGTGCCAGCAGTTACTCGGGGCATTTGGCCAAAAACATTCAGTACTTC.